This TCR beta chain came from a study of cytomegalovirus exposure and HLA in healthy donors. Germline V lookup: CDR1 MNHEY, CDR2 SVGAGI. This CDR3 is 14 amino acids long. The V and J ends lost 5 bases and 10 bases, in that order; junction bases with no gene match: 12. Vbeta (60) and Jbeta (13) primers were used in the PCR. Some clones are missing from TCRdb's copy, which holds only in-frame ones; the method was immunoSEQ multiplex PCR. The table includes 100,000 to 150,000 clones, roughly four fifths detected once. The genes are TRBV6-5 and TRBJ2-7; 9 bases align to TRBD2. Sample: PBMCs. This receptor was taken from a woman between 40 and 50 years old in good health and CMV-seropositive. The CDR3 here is CASSNEGTSRNQYF. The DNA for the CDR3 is TGTGCCAGCAGTAACGAAGGGACTAGCAGAAACCAGTACTTC.